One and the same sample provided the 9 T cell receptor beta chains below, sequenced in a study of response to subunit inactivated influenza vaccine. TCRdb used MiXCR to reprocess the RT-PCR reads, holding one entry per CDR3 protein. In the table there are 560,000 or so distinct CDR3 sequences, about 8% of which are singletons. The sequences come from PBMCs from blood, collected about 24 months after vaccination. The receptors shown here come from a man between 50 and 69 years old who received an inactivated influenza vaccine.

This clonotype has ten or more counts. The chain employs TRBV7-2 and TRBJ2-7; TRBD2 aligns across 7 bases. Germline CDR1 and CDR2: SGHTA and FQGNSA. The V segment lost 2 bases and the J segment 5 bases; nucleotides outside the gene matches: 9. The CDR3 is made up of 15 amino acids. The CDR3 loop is CASSLSVRGVHEQYF. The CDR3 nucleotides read TGTGCCAGCAGCTTATCGGTACGGGGGGTCCACGAGCAGTACTTC.

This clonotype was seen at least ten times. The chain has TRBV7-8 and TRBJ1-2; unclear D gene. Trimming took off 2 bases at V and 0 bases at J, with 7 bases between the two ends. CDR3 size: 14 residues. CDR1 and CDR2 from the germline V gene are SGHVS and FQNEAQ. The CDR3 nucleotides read TGTGCCAGCAGCTTATACGCATCTAACTATGGCTACACCTTC. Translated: CASSLYASNYGYTF. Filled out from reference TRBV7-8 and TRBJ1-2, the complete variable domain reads GAGVSQSPRYKVAKRGQDVALRCDPISGHVSLFWYQQALGQGPEFLTYFQNEAQLDKSGLPSDRFFAERPEGSVSTLKIQRTQQEDSAVYLCASSLYASNYGYTFGSGTRLTVV.

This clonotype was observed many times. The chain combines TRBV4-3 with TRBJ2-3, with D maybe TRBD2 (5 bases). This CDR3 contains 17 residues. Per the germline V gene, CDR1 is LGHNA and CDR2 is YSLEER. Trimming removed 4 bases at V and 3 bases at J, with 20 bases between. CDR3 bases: TGCGCCAGCAGCCTAAAGGTATTCGCAGCGGAAACAGATACGCAGTATTTT. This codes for CASSLKVFAAETDTQYF.

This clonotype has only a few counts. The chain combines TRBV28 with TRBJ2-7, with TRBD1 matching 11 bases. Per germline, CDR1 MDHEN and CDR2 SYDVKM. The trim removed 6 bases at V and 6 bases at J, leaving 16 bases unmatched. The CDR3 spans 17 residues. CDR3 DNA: TGTGCCAGCAGAGAAATGCGGCCGGGACAGGGGGGACTCGAGCAGTACTTC. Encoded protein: CASREMRPGQGGLEQYF.

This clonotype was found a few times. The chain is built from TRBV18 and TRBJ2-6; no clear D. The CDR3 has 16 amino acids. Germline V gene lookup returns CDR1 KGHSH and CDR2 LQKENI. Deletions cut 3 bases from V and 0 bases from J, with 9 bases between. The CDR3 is CASSPPAGSGANVLTF. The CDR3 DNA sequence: TGTGCCAGCTCACCCCCCGCCGGCTCTGGGGCCAACGTCCTGACTTTC.

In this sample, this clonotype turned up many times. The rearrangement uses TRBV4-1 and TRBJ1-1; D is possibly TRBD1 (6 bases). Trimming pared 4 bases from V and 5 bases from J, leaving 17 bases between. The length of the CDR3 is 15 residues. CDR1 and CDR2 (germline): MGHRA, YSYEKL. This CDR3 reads CASSPQADRGTEAFF. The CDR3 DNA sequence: TGCGCCAGCAGCCCGCAGGCGGACAGAGGTACTGAAGCTTTCTTT.

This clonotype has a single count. The CDR3 protein is CASSPPGPSSYEQYF. The CDR3 DNA sequence: TGTGCCAGCAGCCCCCCAGGACCCAGCTCCTACGAGCAGTACTTC. The chain couples TRBV7-9 to TRBJ2-7; D unresolved. The ends were cut back, 5 bases at V and 0 bases at J, with 14 bases in the middle. The CDR3 loop spans 15 amino acids. CDR1 is SEHNR, CDR2 FQNEAQ, per germline (reference sequence).

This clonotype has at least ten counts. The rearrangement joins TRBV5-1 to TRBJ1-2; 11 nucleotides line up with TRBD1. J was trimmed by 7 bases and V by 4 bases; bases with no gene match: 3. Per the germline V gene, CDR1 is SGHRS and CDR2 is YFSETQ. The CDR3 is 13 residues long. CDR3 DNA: TGCGCCAGCAGCCTCGGACAGGGGGCTGGCTACACCTTC. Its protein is CASSLGQGAGYTF.

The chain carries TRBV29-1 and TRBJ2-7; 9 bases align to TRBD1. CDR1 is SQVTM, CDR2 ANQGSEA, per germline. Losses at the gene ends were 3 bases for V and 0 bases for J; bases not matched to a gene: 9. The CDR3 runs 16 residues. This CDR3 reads CSVEARDRASSYEQYF. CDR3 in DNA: TGCAGCGTTGAGGCTCGGGACAGGGCCAGCTCCTACGAGCAGTACTTC.